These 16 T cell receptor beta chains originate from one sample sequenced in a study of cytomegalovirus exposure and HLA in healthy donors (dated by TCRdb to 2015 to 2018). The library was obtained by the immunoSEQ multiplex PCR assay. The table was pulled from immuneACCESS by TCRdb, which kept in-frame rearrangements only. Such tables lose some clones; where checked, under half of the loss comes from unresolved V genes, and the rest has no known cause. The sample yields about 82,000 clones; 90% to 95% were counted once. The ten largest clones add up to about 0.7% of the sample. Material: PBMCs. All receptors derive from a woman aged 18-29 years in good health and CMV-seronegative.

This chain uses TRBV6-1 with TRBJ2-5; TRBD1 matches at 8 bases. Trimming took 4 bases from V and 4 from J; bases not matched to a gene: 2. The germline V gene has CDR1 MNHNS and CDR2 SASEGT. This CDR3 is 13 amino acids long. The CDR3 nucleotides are TGTGCCAGCAGTGCGGACAGGGCAGAGACCCAGTACTTC. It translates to CASSADRAETQYF.

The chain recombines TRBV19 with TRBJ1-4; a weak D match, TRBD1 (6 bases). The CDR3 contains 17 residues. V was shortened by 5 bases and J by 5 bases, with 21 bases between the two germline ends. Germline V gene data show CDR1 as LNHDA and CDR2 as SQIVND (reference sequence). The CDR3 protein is CASSDRQARFVNEKLFF. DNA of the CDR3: TGTGCCAGTAGTGATAGACAGGCCCGGTTTGTCAATGAAAAACTGTTTTTT.

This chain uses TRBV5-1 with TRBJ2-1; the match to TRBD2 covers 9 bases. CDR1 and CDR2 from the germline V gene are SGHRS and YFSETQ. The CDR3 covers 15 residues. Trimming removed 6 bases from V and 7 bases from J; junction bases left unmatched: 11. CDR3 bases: TGCGCCAGCACGACTTCTTTAGCGGGGGCGAATGAGCAGTTCTTC. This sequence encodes CASTTSLAGANEQFF.

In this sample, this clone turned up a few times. The CDR3: CALPTSGGPNEQFF. Written as DNA, the CDR3 is TGTGCCCTACCAACTAGCGGGGGACCTAATGAGCAGTTCTTC. The rearrangement joins TRBV21-1 to TRBJ2-1; the table assigns TRBD2, which was not confirmed against the DNA. TRBV21-1 counts as a pseudogene. CDR3 length equals 14 residues.

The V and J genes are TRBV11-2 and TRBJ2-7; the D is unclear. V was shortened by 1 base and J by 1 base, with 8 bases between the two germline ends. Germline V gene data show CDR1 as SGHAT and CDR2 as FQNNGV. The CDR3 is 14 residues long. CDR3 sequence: CASSLAARSYEQYF. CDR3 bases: TGTGCCAGCAGCTTAGCGGCCAGGTCCTACGAGCAGTACTTC.

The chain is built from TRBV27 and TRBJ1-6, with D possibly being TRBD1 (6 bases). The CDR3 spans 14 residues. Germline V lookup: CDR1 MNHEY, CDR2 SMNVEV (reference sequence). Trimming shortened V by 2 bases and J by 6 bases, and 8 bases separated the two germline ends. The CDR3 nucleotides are TGTGCCAGCAGTTTAGGACAGTTTAATTCACCCCTCCACTTT. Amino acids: CASSLGQFNSPLHF.

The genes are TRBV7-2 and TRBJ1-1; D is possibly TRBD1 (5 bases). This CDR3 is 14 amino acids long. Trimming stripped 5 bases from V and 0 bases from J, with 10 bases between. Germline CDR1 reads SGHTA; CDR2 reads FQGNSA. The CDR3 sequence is CASSPPGVNTEAFF. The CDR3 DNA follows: TGTGCCAGCAGCCCCCCGGGGGTGAACACTGAAGCTTTCTTT.

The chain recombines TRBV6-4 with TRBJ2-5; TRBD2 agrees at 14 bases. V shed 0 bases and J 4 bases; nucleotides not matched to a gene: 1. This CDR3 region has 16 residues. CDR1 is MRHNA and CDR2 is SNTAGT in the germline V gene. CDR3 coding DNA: TGTGCCAGCAGTGACTCGACTAGCGGGGGGGCAGAGACCCAGTACTTC. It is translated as CASSDSTSGGAETQYF.

In DNA form, the CDR3 reads TGTGCCACCCGAAGCCTATCCGCTAACTATGGCTACACCTTC. It encodes CATRSLSANYGYTF. The genes are TRBV27 and TRBJ1-2, with D uncertain. The CDR3 is 14 residues long. V gave up 10 bases and J gave up 0 bases, with 15 bases separating them. Germline V gene lookup returns CDR1 MNHEY and CDR2 SMNVEV (reference sequence).

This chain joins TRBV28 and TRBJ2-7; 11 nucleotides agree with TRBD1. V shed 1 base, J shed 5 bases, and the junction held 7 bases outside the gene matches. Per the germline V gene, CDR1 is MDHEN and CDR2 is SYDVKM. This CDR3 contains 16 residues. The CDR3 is CASSLYHGQGAHEQYF. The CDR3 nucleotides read TGTGCCAGCAGTTTATACCACGGACAGGGGGCCCACGAGCAGTACTTC.

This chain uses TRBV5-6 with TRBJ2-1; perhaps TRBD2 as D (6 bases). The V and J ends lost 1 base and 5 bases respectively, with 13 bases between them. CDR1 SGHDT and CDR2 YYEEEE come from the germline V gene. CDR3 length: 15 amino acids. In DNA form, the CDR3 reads TGTGCCAGCAGCTTGACTAGCACCCTTAACAATGAGCAGTTCTTC. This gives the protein CASSLTSTLNNEQFF.

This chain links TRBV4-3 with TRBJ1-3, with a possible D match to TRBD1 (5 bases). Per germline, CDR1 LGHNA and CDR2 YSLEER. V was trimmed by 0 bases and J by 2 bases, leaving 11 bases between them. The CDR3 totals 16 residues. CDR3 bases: TGCGCCAGCAGCCAAGATAGGGAGGGGACTGGAAACACCATATATTTT. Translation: CASSQDREGTGNTIYF.

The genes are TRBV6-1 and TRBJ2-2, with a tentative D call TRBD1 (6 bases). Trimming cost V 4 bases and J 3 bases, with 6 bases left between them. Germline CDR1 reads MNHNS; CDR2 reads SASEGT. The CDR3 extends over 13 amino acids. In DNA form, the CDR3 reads TGTGCCAGCAGTGGACAGGACACCGGGGAGCTGTTTTTT. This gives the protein CASSGQDTGELFF.

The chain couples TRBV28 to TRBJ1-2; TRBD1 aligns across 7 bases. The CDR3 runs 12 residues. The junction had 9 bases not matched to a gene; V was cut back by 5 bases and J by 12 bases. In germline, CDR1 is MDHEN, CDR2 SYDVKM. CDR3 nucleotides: TGTGCCAGCAGTATCCGACAGGGTCCGCACACCTTC. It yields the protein CASSIRQGPHTF.

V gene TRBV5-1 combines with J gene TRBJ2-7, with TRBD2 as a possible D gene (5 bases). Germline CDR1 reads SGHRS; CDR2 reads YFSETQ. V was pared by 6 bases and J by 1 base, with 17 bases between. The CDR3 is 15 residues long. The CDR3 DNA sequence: TGCGCCAGCACCCTAATCCCTGGCGGGTCCTACGAGCAGTACTTC. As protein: CASTLIPGGSYEQYF.

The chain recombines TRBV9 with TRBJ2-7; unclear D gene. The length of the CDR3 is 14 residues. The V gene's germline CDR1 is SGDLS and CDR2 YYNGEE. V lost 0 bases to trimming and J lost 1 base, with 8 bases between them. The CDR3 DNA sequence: TGTGCCAGCAGCGTAGGTCCATCATCCTACGAGCAGTACTTC. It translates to CASSVGPSSYEQYF.